The 13 T cell receptor beta chains in this list originate from one sample, sequenced in a study of T cells in Graves' hyperthyroidism and ophthalmopathy. TCR beta CDR3 region amplification was performed from RNA transcripts. HTBI primers were the set used in a first-round RT-PCR of the TCR CDR3. TCRdb analysed the multiplex PCR reads with MiXCR anew, one entry per CDR3 protein. Here the sample spans around 240,000 distinct CDR3 sequences, over 15% being singletons. Sequencing was performed on blood. The receptors here all came from a woman under 30 with Graves' ophthalmopathy.

This clonotype was detected ten times or more. The chain employs TRBV6-2 or TRBV6-3 and TRBJ2-7; 8 nucleotides agree with TRBD1. This CDR3 has 16 amino acids. With V trimmed by 0 bases and J by 4 bases, 8 bases remained unmatched. Germline values: CDR1 MNHEY, CDR2 SVGEGT. In nucleotides, the CDR3 is TGTGCCAGCAGTTACTCTTTGGCAGGGGGCCGATACGAGCAGTACTTC. Its translation is CASSYSLAGGRYEQYF.

A few counts support this clonotype. This chain joins TRBV18 and TRBJ2-7; no reliable D call. The germline gives CDR1 KGHSH, CDR2 LQKENI. This CDR3 is built from 12 residues. V was clipped by 6 bases and J by 6 bases, with 12 bases between them. The CDR3 nucleotides read TGTGCCAGCTCCCCCGAGGCTGCCGAGCAGTACTTC. Protein: CASSPEAAEQYF.

The sample holds many counts of this clonotype. This chain joins TRBV7-6 and TRBJ2-3, with 10 bases aligning to TRBD2. The V gene end was trimmed by 5 bases and the J gene end by 1 base; junction bases not matched to a gene: 9. The CDR3 covers 17 residues. Germline V CDR1 and CDR2: SGHVS, FNYEAQ. For the CDR3, the DNA is TGTGCCAGCAGCCCGCTAAGAGCGGGGGGGGGCACAGATACGCAGTATTTT. Protein product: CASSPLRAGGGTDTQYF.

This clonotype has a count of ten or more. CDR3 nucleotides: TGTGCCAGCAGGGACGGGAGCGTGTTTACGGAGACCCAGTACTTC. Translation gives CASRDGSVFTETQYF. V gene TRBV11-3 combines with J gene TRBJ2-5; tentatively, D is TRBD2 (6 bases). Trimming stripped 6 bases from V and 5 bases from J, with 19 bases between. Germline V gene sequence: CDR1 SGHNT, CDR2 YENEEA. CDR3 size: 15 residues.

This clonotype has a count of ten or more. J is TRBJ1-1 and V is TRBV5-1; 7 nucleotides match TRBD1. The V and J ends lost 0 bases and 4 bases, in that order; junction bases with no gene match: 6. Germline CDR1 is SGHRS and CDR2 is YFSETQ. This CDR3 contains 15 residues. The CDR3 here is CASSLAGRGGTEAFF. CDR3 in DNA: TGCGCCAGCAGCTTGGCGGGCAGGGGGGGCACTGAAGCTTTCTTT.

This clonotype was observed a handful of times. The rearrangement links TRBV6-5 to TRBJ1-1, with a tentative D call TRBD1 (5 bases). The V end was cut by 3 bases, the J end by 1 base, with 12 bases between. CDR1 MNHEY and CDR2 SVGAGI come from the germline V gene. This CDR3 region has 15 residues. This CDR3 reads CASSYLAGTNTEAFF. Written as DNA, the CDR3 is TGTGCCAGCAGTTATTTGGCGGGGACGAACACTGAAGCTTTCTTT.

This sequence joins TRBV20-1 and TRBJ2-7; 9 bases fit TRBD2. Unmatched junction bases numbered 8, after V lost 4 bases and J lost 1 base. Germline V gene data show CDR1 as DFQATT and CDR2 as SNEGSKA (reference sequence). This CDR3 spans 15 amino acids. CDR3 sequence: CSAKSSGGKSYEQYF. The CDR3 DNA follows: TGCAGTGCTAAGAGTAGCGGGGGCAAATCCTACGAGCAGTACTTC.

This clonotype occurred many times. The chain employs TRBV12-3 or TRBV12-4 and TRBJ2-7; D unresolved. The CDR3 sequence is 12 residues long. V lost 1 base, J lost 6 bases, and 7 bases lay in between. CDR3 residues: CASSLGPVEQYF. CDR3 DNA sequence: TGTGCCAGCAGTTTAGGGCCAGTCGAGCAGTACTTC.

This clonotype turned up a few times. V usage is TRBV9 and J usage is TRBJ2-1; 8 nucleotides match TRBD1. CDR1 and CDR2 (germline): SGDLS, YYNGEE. This CDR3 region has 17 residues. J gave up 2 bases and V 0 bases, and 7 bases lay outside the gene matches. CDR3 sequence: CASSVDGGQGPYNEQFF. The CDR3 nucleotides read TGTGCCAGCAGCGTAGACGGAGGACAGGGACCCTACAATGAGCAGTTCTTC. Full variable domain (remainder filled in from reference TRBV9 and TRBJ2-1): DSGVTQTPKHLITATGQRVTLRCSPRSGDLSVYWYQQSLDQGLQFLIQYYNGEERAKGNILERFSAQQFPDLHSELNLSSLELGDSALYFCASSVDGGQGPYNEQFFGPGTRLTVL.

This clonotype was observed many times. This rearrangement joins TRBV29-1 to TRBJ1-1; a weak D match, TRBD1 (6 bases). This CDR3 is 12 amino acids long. Trimming took off 7 bases at V and 5 bases at J, with 14 bases between the two ends. Germline-derived CDR1 and CDR2 are SQVTM and ANQGSEA. DNA for the CDR3: TGCAGCGGCGGACAGAGAGAGACTGAAGCTTTCTTT. Protein: CSGGQRETEAFF. Variable domain in full (rest from reference TRBV29-1 and TRBJ1-1): SAVISQKPSRDICQRGTSLTIQCQVDSQVTMMFWYRQQPGQSLTLIATANQGSEATYESGFVIDKFPISRPNLTFSTLTVSNMSPEDSSIYLCSGGQRETEAFFGQGTRLTVV.

This chain links TRBV5-5 with TRBJ2-3, with D possibly being TRBD1 or TRBD2 (7 bases each). The CDR3 runs 14 residues. The germline CDR1 and CDR2 sequences are SGHKS and YYEKEE (reference sequence). V shed 5 bases and J shed 4 bases, with 14 bases lying between them. CDR3 in DNA: TGTGCCAGCAGGCAGGGGGGGGGGCCAGATACGCAGTATTTT. This translates into CASRQGGGPDTQYF.

J is TRBJ2-6 and V is TRBV14; D tentatively fits TRBD1 or TRBD2 (5 bases each). Germline loops: CDR1 SGHDN, CDR2 FVKESK. The CDR3 totals 19 residues. Deletions cut 2 bases from V and 2 bases from J, with 19 bases between. CDR3 amino acids: CASSQLTGTRGAGANVLTF. CDR3 DNA: TGTGCCAGCAGCCAATTAACCGGGACCCGCGGCGCTGGGGCCAACGTCCTGACTTTC.

There are many counts of this clonotype. The rearrangement uses TRBV28 and TRBJ1-5, with no clear D. From germline, CDR1 is MDHEN and CDR2 SYDVKM. The CDR3 loop spans 16 amino acids. Trimming took off 7 bases at V and 0 bases at J, with 16 bases between the two ends. CDR3 protein: CASTPSGALSNQPQHF. The CDR3 DNA reads as TGTGCCAGCACCCCCTCAGGCGCCCTTAGCAATCAGCCCCAGCATTTT.